This T cell receptor beta chain was retrieved from a study of shared clonotypes between healthy human individuals. The study's findings and limits: Rarefaction curves obtained for sorted subsets showed sequencing incomplete despite large depth. Clonotype sharing among donors was thought likely to change with sequencing depth.

A note on this clone: The antigen remains undetermined. Other DNA sequences in this sample translate to the same CDR3.

All donors were Caucasian adults living in Nashville, Tennessee. Data came from immunoSEQ multiplex PCR; TCRdb stores just in-frame clones and leaves some out. This table holds millions of clones, approximately 95% found once. The CDR3 covers 14 residues. In germline, CDR1 is SGHDT, CDR2 YYEEEE. V dropped 2 bases and J dropped 2 bases, with 11 bases sitting between them. The material sequenced was naive CD4+ T cells from PBMCs. Stated subset: CD45RA+ positively selected. The V gene is TRBV5-6, the J gene TRBJ2-7; D may correspond to TRBD1 or TRBD2 (5 bases each). This receptor was taken from a man aged 18 to 29 in good health. Some clones in this sample may be carry-over from other donors' samples. The CDR3 loop reads CASSFRDGTYEQYF. The CDR3 DNA is TGTGCCAGCAGCTTCCGGGACGGAACCTACGAGCAGTACTTC.